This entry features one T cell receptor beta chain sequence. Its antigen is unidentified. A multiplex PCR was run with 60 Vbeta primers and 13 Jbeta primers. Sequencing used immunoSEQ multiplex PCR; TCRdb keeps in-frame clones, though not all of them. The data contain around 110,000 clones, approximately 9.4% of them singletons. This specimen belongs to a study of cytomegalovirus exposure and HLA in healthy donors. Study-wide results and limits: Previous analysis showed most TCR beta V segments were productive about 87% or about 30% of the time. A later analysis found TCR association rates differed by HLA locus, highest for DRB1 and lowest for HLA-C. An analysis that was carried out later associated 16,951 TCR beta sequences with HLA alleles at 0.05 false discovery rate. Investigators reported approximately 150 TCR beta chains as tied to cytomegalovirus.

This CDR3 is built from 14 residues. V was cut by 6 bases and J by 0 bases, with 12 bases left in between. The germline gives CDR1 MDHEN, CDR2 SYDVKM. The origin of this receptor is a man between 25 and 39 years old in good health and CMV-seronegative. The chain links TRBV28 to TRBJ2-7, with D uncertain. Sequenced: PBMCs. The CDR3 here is CASRQTVPSYEQYF. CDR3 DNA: TGTGCCAGCAGACAGACGGTACCCTCCTACGAGCAGTACTTC.